This T cell receptor (beta chain) was sequenced during a study of beta chain features in type 1 diabetes. In total, each donor contributed a single heparinised blood draw that averaged approximately 0.12 L. This clone was seen only a few times. The antigen is unknown. Sequencing targeted expressed TCRB transcripts, as all isolated RNA had been reverse transcribed. Here immunoSEQ multiplex PCR was the method, and the copy in TCRdb shows in-frame clones only, minus some. Here the sample spans approximately 170,000 clones, approximately 7.8% being singletons. Study-wide results and limits: In type 1 diabetes patients, VDJ junctions had fewer insertions; deletions at these junctions were more frequent. Patients with Type 1 diabetes showed moderately but significantly shorter TCRB CDR3s in all four CD4+ subsets.

Sample: central memory CD4+ T cells from blood. The clonotype was recovered from a woman aged 40 to 50 with type 1 diabetes.

The CDR3 is CAISASPPQPQHF. DNA of the CDR3: TGTGCCATCAGTGCCAGTCCACCACAGCCCCAGCATTTT. V gene TRBV10-3 combines with J gene TRBJ1-5, with no clear D. Per the germline V gene, CDR1 is ENHRY and CDR2 is SYGVKD. Trimming removed 4 bases from V and 7 bases from J, with 11 bases in between. The CDR3 spans 13 residues.